A selection of T cell receptor beta chains follows, all from one sample in a study of early T cells in non-severe SARS-CoV-2 infection. In TCRdb, the 5' RACE reads were re-called with MiXCR into one record per CDR3 protein. Among around 62,000 distinct CDR3 sequences listed, over 4.5% were seen once. Sequencing was performed on whole blood. These receptor sequences come from an adult who was a healthcare worker with PCR-confirmed SARS-CoV-2 infection or an uninfected control (not recorded which). Each CDR3 is given with its conserved first and last residue. D genes are given only for firm matches. Size is stated for part of the rows, as once, few or many counts, or as a class when the clone is expanded.

V	D	size	J	DNA	CDR3
TRBV30	-	few	TRBJ1-3	TGTGCCTGGAGTGCCGGGGAGGCTGGAAACACCATATATTTT	CAWSAGEAGNTIYF
TRBV6-1	-	-	TRBJ1-6	TGTGCCGCCGAGGAAGATTTGGATTCACCCCTCCACTTT	CAAEEDLDSPLHF
TRBV5-1	TRBD2	many	TRBJ2-3	TGCGCCAGCAGCCCGGCAGGGAGTAGCGGGAGTTGGTCAGATACGCAGTATTTT	CASSPAGSSGSWSDTQYF
TRBV7-9	TRBD2	-	TRBJ2-1	TGTGCCAGCAGCCCTAGCGGGCGCGGCGATGAGCAGTTCTTC	CASSPSGRGDEQFF
TRBV6-1	TRBD2	few	TRBJ2-2	TGTGCCAGCAGTCCCCCCAGCGGGGGCACCGGGGAGCTGTTTTTT	CASSPPSGGTGELFF
TRBV2	-	many	TRBJ1-6	TGTGCCAGCAGTGAGAGACAGGAAACAGACGCATCACCCCTCCACTTT	CASSERQETDASPLHF
TRBV7-2	TRBD2	few	TRBJ2-2	TGTGCCAGCAGCCCCTTAGCGGGCGCGAACACCGGGGAGCTGTTTTTT	CASSPLAGANTGELFF
TRBV7-3	TRBD1	many	TRBJ2-2	TGTGCCAGCAGCGTAACAGGGGGTAACACCGGGGAGCTGTTTTTT	CASSVTGGNTGELFF
TRBV27	-	-	TRBJ1-2	TGTGCCAGCAGTTTATCGGTCATTGGGGGCTACACCTTC	CASSLSVIGGYTF
TRBV7-2	-	many	TRBJ2-7	TGTGCCAGCAGCTTAGTAGCTAGTTCCCACGAGCAGTACTTC	CASSLVASSHEQYF
TRBV28	-	-	TRBJ2-5	TGTGCCAGCAGCCCCGGAGGCCTAGAGACCCAGTACTTC	CASSPGGLETQYF
TRBV5-6	-	many	TRBJ1-1	TGTGCCAGCAGCCCCAGGGGCCTCTTCACTGAAGTTTTCTTT	CASSPRGLFTEVFF
TRBV27	-	-	TRBJ1-6	TGTGCCAGCAGTTTAGACCGAGGCTCCTATAATTCACCCCTCCACTTT	CASSLDRGSYNSPLHF
TRBV20-1	-	-	TRBJ1-6	TGCAGTGCTAGAGCTCTGGGAGATTATAATTCACCCCTCCACTTT	CSARALGDYNSPLHF
TRBV6-1	TRBD1	-	TRBJ2-7	TGTGCCAGCAGTGGACGGGACAGGGCCGTTCCGGACTTC	CASSGRDRAVPDF
TRBV29-1	TRBD2	many	TRBJ2-1	TGCAGCGCCCAACTAGCGGGGGAGCAGTTCTTC	CSAQLAGEQFF
TRBV5-1	-	few	TRBJ2-6	TGCGCCAGCAGCTCTGACAGCCCTGGGGCCAACGTCCTGACTTTC	CASSSDSPGANVLTF
TRBV5-1	-	few	TRBJ1-4	TGCGCCAGCAGCTTGGGAACAAACTACTTGGAAAAACTGTTTTTT	CASSLGTNYLEKLFF
TRBV20-1	-	-	TRBJ2-5	TGCCGAGCGGACCTGCAAGAGACCCAGTACTTC	CRADLQETQYF
TRBV20-1	-	few	TRBJ1-5	TGCAGTGCTAGAGAATATAGTGATCAGCCCCAGCATTTT	CSAREYSDQPQHF
TRBV6-5	-	-	TRBJ2-6	TGTGCCAGCAGAAACCAGAACTCTGGGGCCAACGTCCTGACTTTC	CASRNQNSGANVLTF
TRBV7-8	TRBD2	-	TRBJ2-7	TGTGCCAGCAGCTTAGTGGCTAGCGGGAGGGTCGAGCAGTACTTC	CASSLVASGRVEQYF
TRBV6-5	-	many	TRBJ1-5	TGTGCCAGCAAAATGACCGGTGATCAGCCCCAGCATTTT	CASKMTGDQPQHF
TRBV3-1	TRBD1	few	TRBJ2-7	TGTGCCAGCAGCCAAGATCTGCCCGGGACAGGGTTCAACGAGCAGTACTTC	CASSQDLPGTGFNEQYF
TRBV20-1	-	-	TRBJ2-1	TGCAGTGCTAGTACCCCTACTAGCACCTACAATGAGCAGTTCTTC	CSASTPTSTYNEQFF
TRBV27	TRBD1	many	TRBJ2-7	TGTGCCAGCGCGACGGGGGTCAGACAGGGGGTCCACGAGCAGTACTTC	CASATGVRQGVHEQYF
TRBV7-8	-	many	TRBJ2-3	TGTGCCAGCAGCTCAGTAGGGGGAGGGGCAGATACGCAGTATTTT	CASSSVGGGADTQYF
TRBV11-2	TRBD2	many	TRBJ2-3	TGTGCCAGCAGCCGTAACTACCTAGCGGGAGGGACCCCTTCAAAGCTTACCACAGATACGCAGTATTTT	CASSRNYLAGGTPSKLTTDTQYF
TRBV20-1	-	few	TRBJ2-1	TGCAGTGCTAGAAGCCTAGCGCGTTACAATGAGCAGTTCTTC	CSARSLARYNEQFF
TRBV12-3/TRBV12-4	-	many	TRBJ2-1	TGTGCCAGCAGTTTAGAAGTGGATGAGCAGTTCTTC	CASSLEVDEQFF
TRBV2	TRBD2	few	TRBJ2-1	TGTGCCAGCAGTGGACTAGCGGGAGCGATTGTACAGTTCTTC	CASSGLAGAIVQFF
TRBV20-1	TRBD1	many	TRBJ2-3	TGCAGTGCAGGGACAGGGGGCACGAATACGCAGTATTTT	CSAGTGGTNTQYF
TRBV6-2/TRBV6-3	TRBD2	many	TRBJ2-7	TGTGCCAGCAGTTACCTTCCCGGTCAGCGGGAGGGTTCCTACGAGCAGTACTTC	CASSYLPGQREGSYEQYF
TRBV13	-	many	TRBJ1-6	TGTGCCAGCAGCTTAGACCCGAGGTCCAGGTCGGATTCACCCCTCCACTTT	CASSLDPRSRSDSPLHF
TRBV20-1	-	few	TRBJ2-1	TGCAGTGCTCCTAAAGTACGGCTAGCCGACAATGAGCAGTTCTTC	CSAPKVRLADNEQFF
TRBV5-1	-	many	TRBJ2-7	TGCGCCAGCAGCTTGGAAGGACAGCCTACCTACGAGCAGTACTTC	CASSLEGQPTYEQYF
TRBV10-3	TRBD1	many	TRBJ2-3	TGTGCCATCAGAGATGACAGGGGGCTCGATACGCAGTATTTT	CAIRDDRGLDTQYF
TRBV27	-	-	TRBJ2-2	TGTGCCAGCAGTTTATCCGCTTGGACAGCGAACACCGGGGAGCTGTTTTTT	CASSLSAWTANTGELFF
TRBV4-2	TRBD1	many	TRBJ1-1	TGTGCCAGCAGCCAAGGGGACAGTAGAGATGAAGCTTTCTTT	CASSQGDSRDEAFF
TRBV3-1	TRBD1	few	TRBJ1-2	TGTGCCAGCAGCCAGGGGACAGCAAATAACTATGGCTACACCTTC	CASSQGTANNYGYTF
TRBV4-1	TRBD1	few	TRBJ1-4	TGCGCCAGCAGCCAAGAAGTCCGACAGGGGGATGAAAAACTGTTTTTT	CASSQEVRQGDEKLFF
TRBV5-6	TRBD1	-	TRBJ2-3	TGTGCCAGCAGCTTGCAAGGACAGGGTACGATCACAGATACGCAGTATTTT	CASSLQGQGTITDTQYF
TRBV7-2	TRBD2	many	TRBJ2-7	TGTGCCAGCAGCTCTAGCGGGACTGGTTTAGGCGAGCAGTACTTC	CASSSSGTGLGEQYF
TRBV2	TRBD2	-	TRBJ2-7	TGTGCCAGCAGTGAGGGCGGGAGGGCCGGCGAGCAGTACTTC	CASSEGGRAGEQYF
TRBV20-1	-	few	TRBJ1-5	TGCAGTGCTAGAGATGGGCCGGATCACCAGCCCCAGCATTTT	CSARDGPDHQPQHF
TRBV10-2	TRBD1	-	TRBJ2-2	TGCGCCAGCAGTGATCGGACAGGGGTCGACACCGGGGAGCTGTTTTTT	CASSDRTGVDTGELFF
TRBV3-1	TRBD2	-	TRBJ2-3	TGTGCCAGCAGGCAGAGCGGGGCTGGCACAGATACGCAGTATTTT	CASRQSGAGTDTQYF
TRBV7-8	-	many	TRBJ2-3	TGTGCCAGCAGCTTAACAGGAGGCACAGATACGCAGTATTTT	CASSLTGGTDTQYF
TRBV29-1	TRBD2	many	TRBJ2-2	TGCAGCGTAGCACTAGCGGCGAACACCGGGGAGCTGTTTTTT	CSVALAANTGELFF
TRBV20-1	-	-	TRBJ2-7	TGCAGTAGGGTCAGAGTAAGGGAGCAGTACTTC	CSRVRVREQYF
TRBV5-1	TRBD1	many	TRBJ2-7	TGCGCCAGCAGCGCGCGGGACAGGGCCCCGGAGCAGTACTTC	CASSARDRAPEQYF
TRBV9	TRBD2	-	TRBJ2-3	TGTGCCAGCAGCGCCCTAGCGGGAGGAGACACAGATACGCAGTATTTT	CASSALAGGDTDTQYF
TRBV19	TRBD2	many	TRBJ2-1	TGTGCCAGTAGCACAAACCCGGGACTAGCGGGAAAGAGGGATGAGCAGTTCTTC	CASSTNPGLAGKRDEQFF
TRBV2	-	many	TRBJ1-2	TGTGCCAGCAGTGTGAGGACAACTAACTATGGCTACACCTTC	CASSVRTTNYGYTF